These T cell receptor beta chains were read from a single sample in a study of vaccination and CD4 T cells after COVID-19. These receptors' targets are unknown. TCRdb called the PCR reads again in MiXCR, with one record for every CDR3 protein. The table includes 2,500 to 4,000 distinct CDR3 sequences, under 30% detected once. The source was CD4+ T cells from blood, cultured in vitro, collected after SARS-CoV-2 vaccination. The origin of the receptors is a human donor who had recovered from COVID-19. The CDR3 runs from the conserved cysteine through the conserved F or W. Fields, in order: V gene, J gene, D gene, clone size, CDR3 DNA, CDR3 protein. A D gene is named only where the DNA matches it firmly. Expanded clones are given a class, and other clones once, few, many or no size at all.

v_gene: TRBV6-4; j_gene: TRBJ1-5; d_gene: .; abundance: few; CDR3nt: TGTGCCACCAGACAGGTAGGGCAGCCCCAGCATTTT; CDR3aa: CATRQVGQPQHF
v_gene: TRBV20-1; j_gene: TRBJ2-3; d_gene: .; abundance: .; CDR3nt: TGCAGTGCTGTAGGGGGGACAGATACGCAGTATTTT; CDR3aa: CSAVGGTDTQYF
v_gene: TRBV19; j_gene: TRBJ1-6; d_gene: .; abundance: medium-sized; CDR3nt: TGTGCCAGTAGTAGGAGGGAAGCGTCCTATAATTCACCCCTCCACTTT; CDR3aa: CASSRREASYNSPLHF
v_gene: TRBV20-1; j_gene: TRBJ1-1; d_gene: .; abundance: .; CDR3nt: TGCAGTGCTAGAGACCGGGACACGCTAGGAGCTTTCTTT; CDR3aa: CSARDRDTLGAFF
v_gene: TRBV19; j_gene: TRBJ1-2; d_gene: TRBD1; abundance: .; CDR3nt: TGTGCCAGTAGTTCCACGGACAGGGTATATGGCTACACCTTC; CDR3aa: CASSSTDRVYGYTF
v_gene: TRBV20-1; j_gene: TRBJ1-5; d_gene: TRBD1; abundance: .; CDR3nt: TGCAGTGCTAGAGATGGGCGGACAGGGGGTCATCAGCCCCAGCATTTT; CDR3aa: CSARDGRTGGHQPQHF
v_gene: TRBV7-9; j_gene: TRBJ1-1; d_gene: .; abundance: .; CDR3nt: TGTGCCGGCAGCTCGGTTGTAAACACTGAAGCTTTCTTT; CDR3aa: CAGSSVVNTEAFF
v_gene: TRBV20-1; j_gene: TRBJ2-7; d_gene: .; abundance: .; CDR3nt: TGCAGTGCTAGACCCAGGGAAGGGTCCTCCGAGCAGTACTTC; CDR3aa: CSARPREGSSEQYF
v_gene: TRBV7-9; j_gene: TRBJ1-3; d_gene: .; abundance: .; CDR3nt: TGTGCCAGCAGCGAAAGGACAGTAGAAGCTGGAAACACCATATATTTT; CDR3aa: CASSERTVEAGNTIYF
v_gene: TRBV11-3; j_gene: TRBJ1-1; d_gene: .; abundance: large; CDR3nt: TGTGCCAGCAGCTTAGGCCAGGGTTACACTGAAGCTTTCTTT; CDR3aa: CASSLGQGYTEAFF
v_gene: TRBV7-2; j_gene: TRBJ2-5; d_gene: TRBD2; abundance: .; CDR3nt: TGTGCCAGCAGCTGGAGCGGGGGGGGGGAGACCCAGTACTTC; CDR3aa: CASSWSGGGETQYF
v_gene: TRBV7-2; j_gene: TRBJ2-7; d_gene: .; abundance: .; CDR3nt: TGTGCCAGCAGCAGGGACTCGCTAGGAGAGCAGTACTTC; CDR3aa: CASSRDSLGEQYF
v_gene: TRBV7-3; j_gene: TRBJ2-5; d_gene: TRBD1; abundance: medium-sized; CDR3nt: TGTGCCAGCCGCAGGGGGACAGGGGAGACCCAGTACTTC; CDR3aa: CASRRGTGETQYF
v_gene: TRBV20-1; j_gene: TRBJ1-2; d_gene: TRBD1; abundance: .; CDR3nt: TGCAGTGCTAGCGGGACAGGGGGGCTCTATGGCTACACCTTC; CDR3aa: CSASGTGGLYGYTF
v_gene: TRBV20-1; j_gene: TRBJ1-2; d_gene: TRBD1; abundance: .; CDR3nt: TGCAGTGCTCGCGGGACAGGGGGGCTCTATGGCTACACCTTC; CDR3aa: CSARGTGGLYGYTF
v_gene: TRBV5-6; j_gene: TRBJ1-2; d_gene: .; abundance: .; CDR3nt: TGTGCCAGCACCTTGGGGGTCGGAGGCTACACCTTC; CDR3aa: CASTLGVGGYTF
v_gene: TRBV20-1; j_gene: TRBJ2-7; d_gene: .; abundance: medium-sized; CDR3nt: TGCAGTGCTAGAGCCGGCCACGAGCAGTACTTC; CDR3aa: CSARAGHEQYF
v_gene: TRBV5-4; j_gene: TRBJ2-5; d_gene: .; abundance: .; CDR3nt: TGTGCCAGCAGCCAGGGCAGGGGACAGCGGGCCCAAGAGACCCAGTACTTC; CDR3aa: CASSQGRGQRAQETQYF
v_gene: TRBV6-1; j_gene: TRBJ1-5; d_gene: .; abundance: .; CDR3nt: TGTGCCGGGGGGTCGATAGCTTATAGCAATCAGCCCCAGCATTTT; CDR3aa: CAGGSIAYSNQPQHF
v_gene: TRBV10-3; j_gene: TRBJ2-7; d_gene: .; abundance: .; CDR3nt: TGTGCCATCAGTGAGTCGGTACCGGTACTCACCTACGAGCAGTACTTC; CDR3aa: CAISESVPVLTYEQYF
v_gene: TRBV20-1; j_gene: TRBJ1-2; d_gene: .; abundance: few; CDR3nt: TGCAGTGCTCCTCAGGCGGGTAAAACGGGCTACACCTTC; CDR3aa: CSAPQAGKTGYTF
v_gene: TRBV20-1; j_gene: TRBJ1-6; d_gene: .; abundance: medium-sized; CDR3nt: TGCAGTGCTACTAGGGGTGCTTATAATTCACCCCTCCACTTT; CDR3aa: CSATRGAYNSPLHF
v_gene: TRBV6-1; j_gene: TRBJ2-7; d_gene: .; abundance: large; CDR3nt: TGTGCCAGCAGGCCTCCCGGAGACGGCGAGCAGTACTTC; CDR3aa: CASRPPGDGEQYF
v_gene: TRBV29-1; j_gene: TRBJ1-1; d_gene: TRBD1; abundance: .; CDR3nt: TGCAGCGCCGAAAGAGGGGGCAACACTGAAGCTTTCTTT; CDR3aa: CSAERGGNTEAFF
v_gene: TRBV10-3; j_gene: TRBJ1-3; d_gene: .; abundance: .; CDR3nt: TGTGCCATCAGTGAGGGGAGCTCTGGAAACACCATATATTTT; CDR3aa: CAISEGSSGNTIYF
v_gene: TRBV10-3; j_gene: TRBJ2-3; d_gene: TRBD2; abundance: .; CDR3nt: TGTGCCATCAGTGAGTCGAGTATACCGGGACTAGCCCCAGATACGCAGTATTTT; CDR3aa: CAISESSIPGLAPDTQYF
v_gene: TRBV15; j_gene: TRBJ2-7; d_gene: TRBD2; abundance: medium-sized; CDR3nt: TGTGCCACCAGCAGAGTATATAGCGGGGGACGCTACGAGCAGTACTTC; CDR3aa: CATSRVYSGGRYEQYF
v_gene: TRBV7-9; j_gene: TRBJ2-3; d_gene: .; abundance: .; CDR3nt: TGTGCCAGCAGCCCGCTACGCGACTACACAGATACGCAGTATTTT; CDR3aa: CASSPLRDYTDTQYF
v_gene: TRBV10-3; j_gene: TRBJ1-2; d_gene: .; abundance: .; CDR3nt: TGTGCCACCCAAGGGGGGAGAGGCTATGGCTACACCTTC; CDR3aa: CATQGGRGYGYTF
v_gene: TRBV7-2; j_gene: TRBJ1-5; d_gene: TRBD1; abundance: .; CDR3nt: TGTGCCAGCAGCTTGTTTCGACAGGGGCAGCCCCAGCATTTT; CDR3aa: CASSLFRQGQPQHF
v_gene: TRBV20-1; j_gene: TRBJ1-2; d_gene: .; abundance: few; CDR3nt: TGCAGGGCCTCTAGTGGGGACTATGGCTACACCTTC; CDR3aa: CRASSGDYGYTF
v_gene: TRBV6-5; j_gene: TRBJ1-6; d_gene: .; abundance: .; CDR3nt: TGTGCCAGCAGTTACGGCGAAAACTTTTCACCCCTCCACTTT; CDR3aa: CASSYGENFSPLHF
v_gene: TRBV6-1; j_gene: TRBJ1-5; d_gene: TRBD1; abundance: few; CDR3nt: TGTGCCAGCAGTCTGACAGGGGGAAATCAGCCCCAGCATTTT; CDR3aa: CASSLTGGNQPQHF
v_gene: TRBV10-3; j_gene: TRBJ2-5; d_gene: TRBD2; abundance: .; CDR3nt: TGTGCCATCAGCTCCGGACTAGCGGGGGGGCGGGAGACCCAGTACTTC; CDR3aa: CAISSGLAGGRETQYF
v_gene: TRBV28; j_gene: TRBJ1-5; d_gene: .; abundance: .; CDR3nt: TGTGCCAGCAGCCGCCCCTGGGGGGGGCGTGGGCAGCCCCAGCATTTT; CDR3aa: CASSRPWGGRGQPQHF
v_gene: TRBV24-1; j_gene: TRBJ1-5; d_gene: .; abundance: few; CDR3nt: TGTGCCACCAGTGATGGGGGATATCAGCCCCAGCATTTT; CDR3aa: CATSDGGYQPQHF
v_gene: TRBV15; j_gene: TRBJ2-5; d_gene: .; abundance: .; CDR3nt: TGTGCCGCCAGCACCAGGGGGGGCGGGCGGGGAGAGACCCAGTACTTC; CDR3aa: CAASTRGGGRGETQYF
v_gene: TRBV6-2/TRBV6-3; j_gene: TRBJ2-1; d_gene: .; abundance: medium-sized; CDR3nt: TGTGCCAGCGTTCGGGGGCGGGTAAGTGAGCAGTTCTTC; CDR3aa: CASVRGRVSEQFF
v_gene: TRBV7-2; j_gene: TRBJ2-7; d_gene: .; abundance: few; CDR3nt: TGTGCCAGCAGCCGGCCCAGGGCAGATCAGAGCTCCTACGAGCAGTACTTC; CDR3aa: CASSRPRADQSSYEQYF
v_gene: TRBV4-2; j_gene: TRBJ2-5; d_gene: TRBD2; abundance: few; CDR3nt: TGTGCCAGCAGCGAGCGGGGGAACCAAGAGACCCAGTACTTC; CDR3aa: CASSERGNQETQYF